These T cell receptor beta chains were read from a single sample in a study of cytomegalovirus exposure and HLA in healthy donors. Sequenced by immunoSEQ multiplex PCR; TCRdb stores in-frame clones only, minus some. Counted here are around 150,000 clones, more than 70% occurring once; the ten biggest clones make up 4% to 5.5%. The sample comprised PBMCs. The receptors were gathered from a male donor in good health and CMV-seronegative. Both conserved end residues are part of each CDR3. A D gene is named only where the DNA matches it firmly. The size of a clone is reported for some rows only, either as once, few or many, or as a class for expanded clones.

v_call,d_call,j_call,clone_size,cdr3_nt,cdr3_aa
TRBV7-9,-,TRBJ1-1,few,TGTGCCAGCAGCTTTACAGAAGCTTTCTTT,CASSFTEAFF
TRBV5-6,TRBD1,TRBJ2-5,-,TGTGCCAGCAGCCAAATCGACAGGGCCGACGAGACCCAGTACTTC,CASSQIDRADETQYF
TRBV30,-,TRBJ1-2,-,TGTGCCTGGAGTGTAGGGGGTTCTAACTATGGCTACACCTTC,CAWSVGGSNYGYTF
TRBV5-4,-,TRBJ2-7,-,TGTGCCAGCAGCTTTAGACTGCATTCCTACGAGCAGTACTTC,CASSFRLHSYEQYF
TRBV5-1,-,TRBJ1-5,-,TGCGCCAGCAGCTTGGATGGCATTAGCAATCAGCCCCAGCATTTT,CASSLDGISNQPQHF
TRBV2,-,TRBJ2-7,-,TGTGCCAGCATAGCCGAGGGGGGGTCCTACGAGCAGTACTTC,CASIAEGGSYEQYF
TRBV18,-,TRBJ2-3,-,TGTGCCAGCTCACCCTACATAACAGATACAGATACGCAGTATTTT,CASSPYITDTDTQYF
TRBV9,-,TRBJ1-2,-,TGTGCCAGCAGCGGTGTAACAGGTTCCGGCGGCTACACCTTC,CASSGVTGSGGYTF
TRBV7-3,-,TRBJ2-3,once,TGTGCCAGCAGCCCCCTAGGGGGAAGAGGCACAGATACGCAGTATTTT,CASSPLGGRGTDTQYF
TRBV25-1,TRBD2,TRBJ2-5,-,TGTGCCAGCAGTCCAGGTGGGGGGGACGGGGGGACCCAGTACTTC,CASSPGGGDGGTQYF
TRBV7-3,-,TRBJ2-1,-,TGTGCCAGCAGCCGAACAGGCGTAGGCTACAATGAGCAGTTCTTC,CASSRTGVGYNEQFF
TRBV30,-,TRBJ1-5,-,TGTGCCTGGAGTGAACAGGGCAATCAGCCCCAGCATTTT,CAWSEQGNQPQHF
TRBV4-2,TRBD2,TRBJ2-1,-,TGTGCCAGCAGTCCTCCCCCGTCGACACTAGCGGGAGCTCGGAATGAGCAGTTCTTC,CASSPPPSTLAGARNEQFF
TRBV9,-,TRBJ2-1,-,TGTGCCAGCAGCGTAGTCCTAGCAGCTAGATTGAATGAGCAGTTCTTC,CASSVVLAARLNEQFF
TRBV10-3,TRBD1,TRBJ1-4,once,TGTGCCATCAGTGAGTCTGACAGGGGGAATGAAAAACTGTTTTTT,CAISESDRGNEKLFF
TRBV4-1,TRBD1,TRBJ1-5,once,TGCGCCAGCAGCCAAGACAGGGGGCGGGTCGGCCAGCCCCAGCATTTT,CASSQDRGRVGQPQHF
TRBV6-5,TRBD2,TRBJ2-7,-,TGTGCCAGCAGACTAGCGTCACCCTACGAGCAGTACTTC,CASRLASPYEQYF
TRBV9,TRBD1,TRBJ1-3,-,TGTGCCAGCAGCGCGCCCGGGGACAGGGCTGGAAACACCATATATTTT,CASSAPGDRAGNTIYF
TRBV7-6,-,TRBJ2-2,-,TGTGCCAGCAGCGTCAAGAGTGAGCTGTTTTTT,CASSVKSELFF
TRBV7-9,-,TRBJ2-2,-,TGTGCCAGCAGCTTATTCCGGGGAAACACCGGGGAGCTGTTTTTT,CASSLFRGNTGELFF
TRBV19,-,TRBJ1-5,once,TGTGCCAGTAGTGCCCTGACAGCGCGCGGTCAGCCCCAGCATTTT,CASSALTARGQPQHF
TRBV5-1,TRBD1,TRBJ2-7,-,TGCGCCAGCAGCTTGGAACAGGGGGCCTACGAGCAGTACTTC,CASSLEQGAYEQYF
TRBV6-5,TRBD1,TRBJ1-5,-,TGTGCCAGCAGTCTCGGGACAGGGCTTCAGCCCCAGCATTTT,CASSLGTGLQPQHF